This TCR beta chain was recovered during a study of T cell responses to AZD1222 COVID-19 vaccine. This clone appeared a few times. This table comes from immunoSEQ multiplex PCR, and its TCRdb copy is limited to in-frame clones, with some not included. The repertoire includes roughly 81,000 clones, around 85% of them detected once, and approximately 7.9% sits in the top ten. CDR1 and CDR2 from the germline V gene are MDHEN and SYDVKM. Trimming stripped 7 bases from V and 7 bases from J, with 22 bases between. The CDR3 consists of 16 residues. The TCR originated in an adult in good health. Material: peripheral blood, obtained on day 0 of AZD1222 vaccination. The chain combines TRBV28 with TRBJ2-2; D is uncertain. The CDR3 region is CASNSPTSVQGGELFF. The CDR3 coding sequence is TGTGCCAGCAATTCCCCGACGAGTGTACAAGGCGGGGAGCTGTTTTTT.